This T cell receptor (beta chain) was captured in a study of glioma-infiltrating T cells. Findings and limits, study-wide: Very few CDR3 sequences were shared between tissue and blood. Non-neoplastic patients had below-expected tissue-blood divergence, while all gliomas exceeded expectation.

TCR alpha and beta CDR3 regions were amplified from RNA using iRepertoire nested multiplex PCR. Tissue mRNA or PBMC total RNA, roughly 100-400 ng, went into one-step reverse transcription and amplification. TCRdb processed the multiplex PCR reads anew with MiXCR; each CDR3 protein has one entry. The data show approximately 190,000 distinct CDR3 sequences, approximately 30% seen once. This CDR3 spans 14 amino acids. V trimming: 1 base; J trimming: 3 bases; junction bases outside the gene matches: 4. Per the germline V gene, CDR1 is DFQATT and CDR2 is SNEGSKA (reference sequence). As to this clonotype: What it binds is not known.

The source material was glioma tissue, nonneoplastic brain tissue, or PBMCs (not recorded which). The clonotype was recovered from a human donor with low-grade glioma or glioblastoma, undergoing nonglioma brain surgery, or in good health (not recorded which). J is TRBJ2-7 and V is TRBV20-1; TRBD2 matches at 9 bases. As DNA, the CDR3 is TGCAGTGCTAGAGGTGCGGGAGGGCACTACGAGCAGTACTTC. Protein sequence: CSARGAGGHYEQYF.